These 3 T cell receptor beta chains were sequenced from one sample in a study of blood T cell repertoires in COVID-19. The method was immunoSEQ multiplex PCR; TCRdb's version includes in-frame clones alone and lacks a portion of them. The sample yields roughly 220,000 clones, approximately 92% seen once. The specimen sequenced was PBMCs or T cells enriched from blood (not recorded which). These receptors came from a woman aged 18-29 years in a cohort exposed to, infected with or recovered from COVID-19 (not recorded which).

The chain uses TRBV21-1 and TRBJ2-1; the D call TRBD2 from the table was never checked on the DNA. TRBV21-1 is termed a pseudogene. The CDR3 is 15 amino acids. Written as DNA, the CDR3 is TGTGCCAGCACCGCAAGGGAGGAAAGATCGGATGAGCAGTTCTTC. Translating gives CASTAREERSDEQFF.

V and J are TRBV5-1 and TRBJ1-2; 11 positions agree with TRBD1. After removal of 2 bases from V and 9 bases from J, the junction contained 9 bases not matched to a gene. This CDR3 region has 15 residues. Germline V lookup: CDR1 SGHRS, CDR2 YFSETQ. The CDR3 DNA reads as TGCGCCAGCAGCTTTTGGGACAGGGGGGCCGAGAGCTACACCTTC. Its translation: CASSFWDRGAESYTF.

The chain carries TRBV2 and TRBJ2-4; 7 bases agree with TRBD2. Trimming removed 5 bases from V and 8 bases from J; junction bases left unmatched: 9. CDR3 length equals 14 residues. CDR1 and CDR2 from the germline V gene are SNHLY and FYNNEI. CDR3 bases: TGTGCCAGCAGTCTTGGGAGGGGAGGGGACATTCAGTACTTC. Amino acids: CASSLGRGGDIQYF.